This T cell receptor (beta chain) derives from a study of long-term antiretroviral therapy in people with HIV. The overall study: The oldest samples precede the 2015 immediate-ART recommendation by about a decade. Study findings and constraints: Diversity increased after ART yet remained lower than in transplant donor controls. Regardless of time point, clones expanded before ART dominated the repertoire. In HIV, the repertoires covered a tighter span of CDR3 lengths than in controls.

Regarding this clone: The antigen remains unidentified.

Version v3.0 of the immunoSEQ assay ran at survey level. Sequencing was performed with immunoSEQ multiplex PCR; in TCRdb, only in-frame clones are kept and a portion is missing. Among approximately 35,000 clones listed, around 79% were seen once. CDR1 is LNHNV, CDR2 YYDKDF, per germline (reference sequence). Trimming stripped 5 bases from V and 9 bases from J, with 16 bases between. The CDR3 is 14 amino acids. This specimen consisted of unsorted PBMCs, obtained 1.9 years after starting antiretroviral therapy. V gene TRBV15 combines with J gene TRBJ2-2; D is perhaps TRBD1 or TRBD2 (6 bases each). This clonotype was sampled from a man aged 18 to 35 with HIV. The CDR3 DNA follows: TGTGCCACCAGCGGCCCTAACAGGGACTGGGAGCTGTTTTTT. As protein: CATSGPNRDWELFF.